Described below is a single T cell receptor beta chain sequence and its context. Its cognate antigen has yet to be identified. The input lacks base qualities; no much larger clone sits a single base away. The sample belongs to a study of blood T cell repertoires in COVID-19 (dated by TCRdb to about 2020). A note on the overall study: Collaborator samples came from the United States, Italy and Spain and covered acute and convalescent phases of COVID-19. The prospective study material was composed of cDNA or gDNA derived from T cells, B-cell-depleted T cells, or PBMCs. The dataset comprised deeply sampled blood TCRbeta repertoires from subjects exposed to, actively infected with, or recovered from COVID-19. Where available, HLA class I and class II types were obtained from metadata supplied by the sample provider rather than from assay-based typing. The samples were drawn from the first 160 participants of the ongoing ImmuneRACE study and from some 1,300 subjects provided by 6 global collaborators. The sample metadata nearly always contained a de-identified subject ID, COVID-19 status, age in years and sex. The repertoires were released in a freely available public database intended as a resource for research on the immune response to SARS-CoV-2. Here is what the overall study found, with its caveats: The quantity of clinical and demographic metadata differed by source and by participant and was supplied without curation.

The immunoSEQ Assay, a bias-controlled multiplex PCR, was used to amplify TCRbeta CDR3 regions from genomic DNA. For the original study's pipeline: Within the assay, amplification of reference gene primers was used to estimate how many nucleated cells each sample contained. Sequence reads were collapsed and filtered to measure the absolute abundance of every unique TCRbeta CDR3 rearrangement. For each sample, productive Simpson clonality was calculated as the square root of Simpson's diversity index across productive rearrangements. The immuneACCESS repertoire file appears here via TCRdb, limited to in-frame rearrangements. These files lack a portion of the clones; in checked studies, under half of the deficit traces to unresolved V genes, and the cause of the others is not known. V and J calls and clone size follow that table, whereas D and trimming were derived from the DNA. The sample yields roughly 290,000 clones; under 90% were counted once. Jointly, the top ten make up 1.5% to 2% of the sample.

Participants in the prospective study were enrolled through a virtual design, were aged about 18 to 100 years, and lived in some 24 United States geographic areas. In the prospective study, cohorts were assigned on the basis of participant-reported clinical history obtained from a screening survey and a study questionnaire. Recovered participants in ImmuneRACE Cohort 3 were defined by two consecutive negative NP/OP PCR tests, clearance by a healthcare professional, or resolution of symptoms. In the prospective study, mobile phlebotomists collected whole blood, serum and a nasopharyngeal or oropharyngeal swab from each participant. Participants in the prospective study had the option to provide additional blood draws and questionnaires over a roughly two-month period. Before DNA extraction, blood samples from the prospective study were shipped at room temperature or frozen. After removal of 0 bases from V and 0 bases from J, the junction retains 5 bases not matched to a gene. Including cysteine and phenylalanine, the CDR3 has 17 amino acids. CDR3 DNA only is kept here, 51 bases in frame from base 1. Via the germline V gene (reference sequence), CDR1 is LNHDA and CDR2 SQIVND.

The sequence is built from TRBV19 and TRBJ1-3, with 7 bases aligning to TRBD1. Specimen: PBMCs or T cells enriched from blood (not recorded which). This receptor was identified in a woman in her 40s who had recovered from COVID-19. Here the CDR3 is given as CASSIEAQGNSGNTIYF. The DNA sequence follows: TGTGCCAGTAGTATAGAGGCACAGGGGAACTCTGGAAACACCATATATTTT. When the CDR3 is completed using the reference TRBV19 and TRBJ1-3 genes on either side, the full variable domain is DGGITQSPKYLFRKEGQNVTLSCEQNLNHDAMYWYRQDPGQGLRLIYYSQIVNDFQKGDIAEGYSVSREKKESFPLTVTSAQKNPTAFYLCASSIEAQGNSGNTIYFGEGSWLTVV.